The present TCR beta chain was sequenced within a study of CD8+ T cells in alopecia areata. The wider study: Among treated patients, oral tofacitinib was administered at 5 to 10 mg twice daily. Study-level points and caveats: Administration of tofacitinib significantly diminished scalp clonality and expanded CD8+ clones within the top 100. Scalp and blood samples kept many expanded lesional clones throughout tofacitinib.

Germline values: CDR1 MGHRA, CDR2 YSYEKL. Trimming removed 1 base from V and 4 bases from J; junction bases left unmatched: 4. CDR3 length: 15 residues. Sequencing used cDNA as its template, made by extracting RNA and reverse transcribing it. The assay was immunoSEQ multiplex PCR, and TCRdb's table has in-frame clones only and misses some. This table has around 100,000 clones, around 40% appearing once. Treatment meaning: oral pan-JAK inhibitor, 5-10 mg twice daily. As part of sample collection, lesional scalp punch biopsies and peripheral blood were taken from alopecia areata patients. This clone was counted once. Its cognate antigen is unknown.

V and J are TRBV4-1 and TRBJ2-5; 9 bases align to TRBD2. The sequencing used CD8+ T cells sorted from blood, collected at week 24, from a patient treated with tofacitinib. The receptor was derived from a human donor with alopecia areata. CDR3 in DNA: TGCGCCAGCAGCCAAGTTCTGCGGGAGGGAGAGACCCAGTACTTC. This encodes CASSQVLREGETQYF.